These 32 T cell receptor beta chains were all obtained from the same sample, sequenced in a study of vaccination effects on CD4 cells after COVID-19. The data were produced by immunoSEQ multiplex PCR, yet TCRdb's version contains in-frame clones alone and is incomplete. The sample contains tens of thousands of clones, around 68% of which appear only once. These receptors have no known antigen. Before any sequencing was done, the ViraFEST assay used viral peptide pools to expand antigen-specific CD4+ T cells. Cells that had been cultured for 10 days were the source of isolated CD4+ T cells. People in the vaccine group had not been infected with SARS-CoV-2 before, and their nucleocapsid antibodies were negative. Sequenced here: CD4+ T cells from PBMCs cultured with SARS-CoV-2 spike peptides, sampled before COVID-19 vaccination. The receptors derive from a human donor who received a COVID-19 vaccine.

This rearrangement joins TRBV30 to TRBJ1-1; 8 nucleotides align to TRBD1. Germline V gives CDR1 GTSNPN, CDR2 SVGIG (reference sequence). The CDR3 spans 12 residues. V lost 7 bases and J lost 4; bases outside the gene matches: 5. Written as DNA, the CDR3 is TGTGCCTCCTACAGGGGGTTCACTGAAGCTTTCTTT. Its translation is CASYRGFTEAFF.

This chain links TRBV6-6 with TRBJ2-1; 9 bases fit TRBD2. Germline V gene sequence: CDR1 MNHNY, CDR2 SVGAGI (reference sequence). This CDR3 is 16 amino acids long. Unmatched junction bases numbered 12, after V lost 6 bases and J lost 6 bases. This CDR3 reads CASRGWRGGSVNEQFF. In DNA, the CDR3 is TGTGCCAGCAGAGGGTGGCGGGGGGGGTCGGTCAATGAGCAGTTCTTC.

In this sample, this clone turned up a few times. The CDR3 loop is CASSQGDWGEYTGELFF. The CDR3, as DNA: TGTGCCAGCAGCCAAGGGGATTGGGGGGAGTACACCGGGGAGCTGTTTTTT. The chain joins TRBV4-2 to TRBJ2-2; TRBD2 is a possible D gene (6 bases). From germline, CDR1 is LGHNA and CDR2 YNFKEQ. The V gene lost 1 base and the J gene lost 3 bases, with 15 bases spanning the gap. This CDR3 has 17 amino acids.

J is TRBJ1-1 and V is TRBV27, with D tentatively TRBD1 (5 bases). With 2 bases removed from V and 4 bases from J, the gap between germline ends came to 8 bases. The CDR3 covers 13 residues. Germline CDR1 is MNHEY and CDR2 is SMNVEV (reference sequence). CDR3 in amino acids: CASSLTGSTEAFF. CDR3 coding DNA: TGTGCCAGCAGTTTAACAGGTAGCACTGAAGCTTTCTTT.

This clone has just a few counts. The V call is TRBV5-1, the J call TRBJ1-2, with 7 bases that match TRBD1. V lost 2 bases to trimming and J lost 0 bases; unmatched junction nucleotides: 4. CDR1 is SGHRS, CDR2 YFSETQ, per germline. The CDR3 is 15 residues long. CDR3: CASSLLQGTNYGYTF. Written as DNA, the CDR3 is TGCGCCAGCAGCTTACTACAGGGGACTAACTATGGCTACACCTTC.

This clone was recorded a few times. The V call is TRBV19, the J call TRBJ1-1, with 8 nucleotides matching TRBD1. Germline V lookup: CDR1 LNHDA, CDR2 SQIVND (reference sequence). The CDR3 is 12 residues long. Unmatched junction bases numbered 8, after V lost 7 bases and J lost 10 bases. The CDR3 DNA follows: TGTGCCAGTACCCCGGACAGGGCGGTAGCTTTCTTT. Its protein is CASTPDRAVAFF.

CDR3 in amino acids: CAWSPGLYEQYF. The CDR3 nucleotides are TGTGCCTGGAGTCCGGGGCTTTACGAGCAGTACTTC. The V gene is TRBV30, the J gene TRBJ2-7; either TRBD1 or TRBD2 may supply D (5 bases each). The V end was cut by 2 bases, the J end by 4 bases, with 9 bases between. The length of the CDR3 is 12 residues. Germline V gene data show CDR1 as GTSNPN and CDR2 as SVGIG (reference sequence).

This chain joins TRBV3-1 (or the pseudogene TRBV3-2) and TRBJ2-1, with D possibly TRBD2 on 5 matching bases. Germline V lookup: CDR1 LGHDT, CDR2 YNNKEL (reference sequence). The CDR3 is made up of 16 amino acids. V was pared by 1 base and J by 4 bases, with 14 bases between. The CDR3 DNA reads as TGTGCCAGCAGCCAAGTGGATACGGGAAATTACAATGAGCAGTTCTTC. It codes for CASSQVDTGNYNEQFF.

The table lists this clone with a few counts. The chain carries TRBV6-6 and TRBJ2-7, with D hard to call. The V and J ends lost 7 bases and 7 bases respectively, with 17 bases between them. The CDR3 is 13 residues long. Germline CDR1 reads MNHNY; CDR2 reads SVGAGI (reference sequence). In DNA, the CDR3 is TGTGCCAGCACCCCACAACCAGGTTGGGAGCAGTACTTC. Its translation: CASTPQPGWEQYF.

This clone came up once. The chain recombines TRBV29-1 with TRBJ2-1; D is perhaps TRBD2 (5 bases). Germline CDR1 SQVTM, CDR2 ANQGSEA. The CDR3 covers 11 residues. Trimming shortened V by 4 bases and J by 10 bases, and 11 bases separated the two germline ends. Here the CDR3 reads CSVGGPREQFF. CDR3 bases: TGCAGCGTTGGAGGGCCGAGAGAGCAGTTCTTC.

The rearrangement uses TRBV6-4 and TRBJ2-3; unclear D gene. The germline V and J ends were trimmed by 4 bases and 0 bases, with 14 bases remaining between them. CDR1 is MRHNA and CDR2 is SNTAGT in the germline V gene. This CDR3 contains 16 residues. The CDR3 nucleotides are TGTGCCAGCAGTGGGGTGCAGGCCAATAGCACAGATACGCAGTATTTT. Protein sequence: CASSGVQANSTDTQYF.

The chain has TRBV20-1 and TRBJ2-1; 15 positions agree with TRBD2. Germline V CDR1 and CDR2: DFQATT, SNEGSKA (reference sequence). The ends lost 3 bases at V and 7 bases at J; junction bases unmatched: 13. The CDR3 is 18 residues long. The CDR3: CSASSGLAGGWYRNEQFF. The CDR3 bases are TGCAGTGCTAGTTCTGGACTAGCGGGAGGGTGGTACCGTAATGAGCAGTTCTTC.

Turning to this clone: The junction and the germline gene differ at one end; a read error may be behind it. The chain is built from TRBV7-7 and TRBJ2-3; 8 bases fit TRBD2. The CDR3 runs 14 residues. Germline lookup yields CDR1 SSHAT and CDR2 FNYEAQ (reference sequence). The CDR3 DNA is TGTGCTAGCAGCTTAGCGGGGACGACAGATACGCAGTATTTT. Protein product: CASSLAGTTDTQYF.

The V and J genes are TRBV7-9 and TRBJ2-7; D gene ambiguous. CDR1 is SEHNR and CDR2 is FQNEAQ in the germline V gene (reference sequence). The CDR3 sequence is 12 residues long. V was shortened by 1 base and J by 5 bases, with 6 bases between the two germline ends. The CDR3 spells CASSLVLNEQYF. In nucleotides, the CDR3 is TGTGCCAGCAGCTTAGTACTCAACGAGCAGTACTTC. The full variable domain, with the rest looked up from reference TRBV7-9 and TRBJ2-7, is DTGVSQNPRHKITKRGQNVTFRCDPISEHNRLYWYRQTLGQGPEFLTYFQNEAQLEKSRLLSDRFSAERPKGSFSTLEIQRTEQGDSAMYLCASSLVLNEQYFGPGTRLTVT.

The genes are TRBV19 and TRBJ2-3; maybe TRBD2 (6 bases). V lost 1 base and J 9 bases, leaving 11 bases between the germline ends. This CDR3 has 13 residues. The germline V gene has CDR1 LNHDA and CDR2 SQIVND (reference sequence). In nucleotides, the CDR3 is TGTGCCAGTAGTATAGGGACTACAGGAACGCAGTATTTT. It is translated as CASSIGTTGTQYF.

This chain joins TRBV5-4 and TRBJ1-2; D is possibly TRBD1 (6 bases). The V gene's germline CDR1 is SGHNT and CDR2 YYREEE (reference sequence). Trimming removed 0 bases from V and 6 bases from J, with 9 bases in between. This CDR3 spans 13 amino acids. CDR3 residues: CASSLAGGDGYTF. CDR3 DNA: TGTGCCAGCAGCTTGGCTGGGGGCGATGGCTACACCTTC.

This chain links TRBV5-1 with TRBJ2-2; 9 bases line up with TRBD1. Germline-derived CDR1 and CDR2 are SGHRS and YFSETQ. The CDR3 runs to 15 residues. With 4 bases clipped from V and 5 bases from J, the junction kept 6 bases outside the gene matches. The CDR3 DNA reads TGCGCCAGCAGCAACGAACAGGGGGCAACCGGGGAGCTGTTTTTT. Translating gives CASSNEQGATGELFF.

The chain couples TRBV9 to TRBJ1-6, with D maybe TRBD1 (6 bases). The germline V gene encodes CDR1 SGDLS and CDR2 YYNGEE. The V and J ends lost 0 bases and 7 bases respectively, with 14 bases between them. The CDR3 has 16 amino acids. The CDR3 region is CASSVARGVENSPLHF. CDR3 nucleotide sequence: TGTGCCAGCAGCGTAGCCAGGGGAGTGGAAAATTCACCCCTCCACTTT.

The chain links TRBV5-4 to TRBJ2-1, with TRBD2 identical over 10 bases. Germline lookup yields CDR1 SGHNT and CDR2 YYREEE (reference sequence). This CDR3 is built from 17 residues. The ends lost 4 bases at V and 6 bases at J; junction bases unmatched: 13. The DNA of the CDR3 is TGTGCCAGCAGCACTTCCCTTCTAGCGGGAGTTGGCAATGAGCAGTTCTTC. It translates to CASSTSLLAGVGNEQFF.

In its sample, this clone was seen a few times. The chain recombines TRBV6-5 with TRBJ1-6; TRBD1 agrees at 7 bases. The J segment lost 6 bases and the V segment lost 5 bases, leaving 7 bases of the junction unmatched. CDR3 length: 15 amino acids. Germline V lookup: CDR1 MNHEY, CDR2 SVGAGI. The CDR3 region is CASSTATGFNSPLHF. The DNA of the CDR3 is TGTGCCAGCAGTACGGCGACAGGGTTTAATTCACCCCTCCACTTT.

This clone was observed a few times. Written as DNA, the CDR3 is TGTGCCACCAGCAGACCCATAGGGCCTTCCAACACCGGGGAGCTGTTTTTT. Amino acid sequence: CATSRPIGPSNTGELFF. The chain recombines TRBV15 with TRBJ2-2; D remains unclear. Germline V gene data show CDR1 as LNHNV and CDR2 as YYDKDF (reference sequence). The V end lost 2 bases, the J end lost 2 bases, and 15 bases lay between the germline ends. The CDR3 is made up of 17 amino acids.

The chain recombines TRBV5-1 with TRBJ2-2; 11 bases fit TRBD2. The CDR3 spans 15 residues. Germline CDR1 is SGHRS and CDR2 is YFSETQ. Trimming cost V 2 bases and J 5 bases; bases outside gene matches: 2. The CDR3 DNA follows: TGCGCCAGCAGCTTTACTAGCGGGGGAACCGGGGAGCTGTTTTTT. Translation gives CASSFTSGGTGELFF.

The chain recombines TRBV15 with TRBJ1-5; tentative D call: TRBD1 (5 bases). The CDR3 is 15 residues long. The V gene lost 1 base and the J gene lost 5 bases, with 12 bases spanning the gap. Per germline, CDR1 LNHNV and CDR2 YYDKDF (reference sequence). This chain's CDR3 is CATSRAGGGYQPQHF. The CDR3 DNA follows: TGTGCCACCAGCAGAGCCGGGGGAGGGTATCAGCCCCAGCATTTT. The whole variable domain, remainder taken from reference TRBV15 and TRBJ1-5, is DAMVIQNPRYQVTQFGKPVTLSCSQTLNHNVMYWYQQKSSQAPKLLFHYYDKDFNNEADTPDNFQSRRPNTSFCFLDIRSPGLGDTAMYLCATSRAGGGYQPQHFGDGTRLSIL.

The chain joins TRBV4-2 to TRBJ2-1; TRBD2 might be the D (6 bases). The CDR3 loop spans 15 amino acids. The germline V gene encodes CDR1 LGHNA and CDR2 YNFKEQ. The V gene lost 0 bases and the J gene lost 3 bases, with 9 bases spanning the gap. CDR3 nucleotide sequence: TGTGCCAGCAGCCAAGATGACGGGGGCTACAATGAGCAGTTCTTC. Amino acid sequence: CASSQDDGGYNEQFF.

The rearrangement uses TRBV27 and TRBJ1-2; 7 bases match TRBD1. Germline loops: CDR1 MNHEY, CDR2 SMNVEV (reference sequence). V was pared by 5 bases and J by 2 bases, with 2 bases of the junction left unmatched. This CDR3 region has 13 residues. The CDR3, as DNA: TGTGCCAGCAGTCAACAGGGGAACTATGGCTACACCTTC. As protein: CASSQQGNYGYTF.

The chain combines TRBV5-4 with TRBJ2-2, with TRBD2 matching 8 bases. The CDR3 length is 16 residues. Germline lookup yields CDR1 SGHNT and CDR2 YYREEE (reference sequence). The junction had 7 bases not matched to a gene; V was cut back by 1 base and J by 5 bases. The CDR3 DNA follows: TGTGCCAGCAGCTTGCCAGCGGGAGTTAGAACCGGGGAGCTGTTTTTT. Its protein product is CASSLPAGVRTGELFF.

In this sample, this clone turned up a few times. The V call is TRBV5-6, the J call TRBJ2-7; the D is unclear. This CDR3 spans 13 amino acids. V dropped 0 bases and J dropped 7 bases, with 11 bases sitting between them. Germline loops: CDR1 SGHDT, CDR2 YYEEEE. The CDR3 DNA reads TGTGCCAGCAGCTTGGTACCCCCTGGGGAGCAGTACTTC. Translation: CASSLVPPGEQYF.

The chain uses TRBV28 and TRBJ1-1; D ambiguous. Trimming removed 8 bases at V and 1 base at J, with 17 bases between. Germline-derived CDR1 and CDR2 are MDHEN and SYDVKM. The CDR3 length is 15 residues. CDR3 sequence reads: CASPKSGSENTEAFF. Written as DNA, the CDR3 is TGTGCCAGCCCTAAGAGTGGCTCTGAGAACACTGAAGCTTTCTTT.

The chain uses TRBV2 and TRBJ1-5; maybe TRBD1 (6 bases). Germline-derived CDR1 and CDR2 are SNHLY and FYNNEI. The CDR3 spans 15 residues. V lost 7 bases to trimming and J lost 0 bases, with 13 bases between them. For the CDR3, the DNA is TGTGCCAGCACTAATACAGGGCATAGCAATCAGCCCCAGCATTTT. Its protein product is CASTNTGHSNQPQHF. Complete variable domain (other parts from reference TRBV2 and TRBJ1-5): EPEVTQTPSHQVTQMGQEVILRCVPISNHLYFYWYRQILGQKVEFLVSFYNNEISEKSEIFDDQFSVERPDGSNFTLKIRSTKLEDSAMYFCASTNTGHSNQPQHFGDGTRLSIL.

The rearrangement joins TRBV4-1 to TRBJ2-1; D may be TRBD1 (6 bases). The germline gives CDR1 MGHRA, CDR2 YSYEKL. The germline V and J ends were trimmed by 2 bases and 7 bases, with 12 bases remaining between them. This CDR3 has 14 amino acids. CDR3 in amino acids: CASSQTGTLNEQFF. CDR3 nucleotides: TGCGCCAGCAGCCAAACCGGGACATTGAATGAGCAGTTCTTC.

This rearrangement joins TRBV19 to TRBJ2-7; no clear D. The V end was cut by 4 bases, the J end by 2 bases, with 24 bases between. Germline-derived CDR1 and CDR2 are LNHDA and SQIVND (reference sequence). The CDR3 sequence is 18 residues long. Here the CDR3 DNA reads TGTGCCAGTAGTACTTCAGTCCTCTTGGACCGAAGACCCTACGAGCAGTACTTC. Protein: CASSTSVLLDRRPYEQYF.

The V and J genes are TRBV9 and TRBJ2-7, with 7 bases aligning to TRBD2. The CDR3 runs 15 residues. The J segment lost 2 bases and the V segment lost 3 bases, leaving 8 bases of the junction unmatched. Germline-derived CDR1 and CDR2 are SGDLS and YYNGEE. In DNA form, the CDR3 reads TGTGCCAGCAGCGCAGTGGCGGGAGCCGCCTACGAGCAGTACTTC. It specifies CASSAVAGAAYEQYF.